One and the same sample provided the 3 T cell receptor beta chains below, sequenced in a study of shared clonotypes between healthy human individuals. As defined, naive CD8 cells were CD45RO-negative and positively selected for CCR7, with terminally differentiated effector memory CD45RA+ cells excluded. Clones were sequenced by immunoSEQ multiplex PCR, and TCRdb holds only the in-frame ones, with some missing. The sample lists about 2.1 million clones, 85% to 95% occurring once. The sample comprised naive CD8+ T cells from PBMCs. Receptors originate from a man aged 18 to 35 in good health. Some clones in this sample may be carry-over from other donors' samples.

The chain has TRBV29-1 and TRBJ2-5; no reliable D call. The CDR3 runs to 13 residues. CDR1 SQVTM and CDR2 ANQGSEA come from the germline V gene. V was pared by 3 bases and J by 5 bases, with 13 bases between. The CDR3 sequence is CSVEGISLETQYF. Here the CDR3 DNA reads TGCAGCGTTGAGGGCATCAGCTTGGAGACCCAGTACTTC.

The genes are TRBV5-1 and TRBJ2-1, with TRBD1 matching over 7 bases. The germline CDR1 and CDR2 sequences are SGHRS and YFSETQ. The junction had 9 bases not matched to a gene; V was cut back by 4 bases and J by 2 bases. The CDR3 contains 16 residues. The CDR3 DNA sequence: TGCGCCAGCAGCGGAATACAGGGGCCCGCCTACAATGAGCAGTTCTTC. Protein product: CASSGIQGPAYNEQFF.

This clone was recorded a few times. The gene calls are TRBV7-9 and TRBJ2-1, with 10 bases matching TRBD2. Looked up from germline, CDR1 is SEHNR and CDR2 is FQNEAQ (reference sequence). V shed 3 bases, J shed 10 bases, and the junction held 6 bases outside the gene matches. The CDR3 extends over 14 amino acids. CDR3 DNA: TGTGCCAGCAGCTTGCTAGCGGGAGTTGTGGAGCAGTTCTTC. Amino acid sequence: CASSLLAGVVEQFF.